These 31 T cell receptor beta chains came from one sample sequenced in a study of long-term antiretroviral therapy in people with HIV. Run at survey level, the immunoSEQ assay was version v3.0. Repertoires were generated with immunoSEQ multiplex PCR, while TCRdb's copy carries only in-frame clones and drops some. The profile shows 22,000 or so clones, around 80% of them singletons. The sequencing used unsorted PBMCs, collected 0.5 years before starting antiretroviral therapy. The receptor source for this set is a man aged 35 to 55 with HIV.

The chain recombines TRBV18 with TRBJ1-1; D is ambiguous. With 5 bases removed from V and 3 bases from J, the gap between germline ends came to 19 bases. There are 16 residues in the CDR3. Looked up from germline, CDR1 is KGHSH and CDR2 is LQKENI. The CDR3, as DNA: TGTGCCAGCTCATCGAACACACCCCGAGGTGACACTGAAGCTTTCTTT. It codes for CASSSNTPRGDTEAFF.

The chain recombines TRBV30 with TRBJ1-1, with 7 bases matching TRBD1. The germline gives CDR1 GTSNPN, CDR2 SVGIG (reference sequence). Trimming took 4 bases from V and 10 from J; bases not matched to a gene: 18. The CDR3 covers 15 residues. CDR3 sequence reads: CAWMQGGSDPRGAFF. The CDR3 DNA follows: TGTGCCTGGATGCAGGGGGGGTCTGACCCTCGAGGAGCTTTCTTT.

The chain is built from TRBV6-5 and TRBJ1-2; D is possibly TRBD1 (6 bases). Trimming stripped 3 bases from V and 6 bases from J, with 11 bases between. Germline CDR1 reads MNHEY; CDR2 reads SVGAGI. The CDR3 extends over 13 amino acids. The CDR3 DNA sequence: TGTGCCAGCAGTTATCAGGGGACGAATGGCTACACCTTC. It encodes CASSYQGTNGYTF.

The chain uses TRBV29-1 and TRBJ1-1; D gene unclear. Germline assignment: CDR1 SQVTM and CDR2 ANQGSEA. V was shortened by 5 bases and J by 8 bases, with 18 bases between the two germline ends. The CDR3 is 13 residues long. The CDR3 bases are TGCAGCGTTTTACTACAAGGAACACGCGAAGCTTTCTTT. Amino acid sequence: CSVLLQGTREAFF.

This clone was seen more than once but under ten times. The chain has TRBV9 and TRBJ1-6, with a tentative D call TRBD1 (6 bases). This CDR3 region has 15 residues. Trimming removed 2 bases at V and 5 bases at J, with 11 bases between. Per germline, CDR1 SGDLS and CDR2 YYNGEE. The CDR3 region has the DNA TGTGCCAGCAGCGTTAGCCGGGACAATAATTCACCCCTCCACTTT. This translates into CASSVSRDNNSPLHF.

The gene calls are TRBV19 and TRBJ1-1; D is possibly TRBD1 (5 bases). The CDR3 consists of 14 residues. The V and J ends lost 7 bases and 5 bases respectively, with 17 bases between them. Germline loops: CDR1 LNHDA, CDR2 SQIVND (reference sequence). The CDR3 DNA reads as TGTGCCAGTACGGGTTTTGGGACCAAAACTGAAGCTTTCTTT. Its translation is CASTGFGTKTEAFF.

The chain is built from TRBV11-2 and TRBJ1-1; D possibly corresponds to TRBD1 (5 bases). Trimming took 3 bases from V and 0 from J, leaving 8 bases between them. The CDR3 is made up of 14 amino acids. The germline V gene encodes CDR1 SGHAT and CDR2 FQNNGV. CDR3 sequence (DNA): TGTGCCAGCAGCTTTGGACAATTGAACACTGAAGCTTTCTTT. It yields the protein CASSFGQLNTEAFF.

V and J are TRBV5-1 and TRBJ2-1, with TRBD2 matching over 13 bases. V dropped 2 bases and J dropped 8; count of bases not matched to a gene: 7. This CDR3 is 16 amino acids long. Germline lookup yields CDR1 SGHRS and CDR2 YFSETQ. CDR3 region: CASSLLAGGLGDEQFF. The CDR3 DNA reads TGCGCCAGCAGCTTACTAGCGGGGGGGCTTGGGGATGAGCAGTTCTTC.

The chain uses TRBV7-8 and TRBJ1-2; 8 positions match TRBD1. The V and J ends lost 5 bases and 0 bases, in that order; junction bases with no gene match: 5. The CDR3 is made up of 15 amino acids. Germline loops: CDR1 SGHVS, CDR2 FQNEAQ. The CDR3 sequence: CASSTRTGTNYGYTF. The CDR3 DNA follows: TGTGCCAGCAGCACGCGGACAGGGACTAACTATGGCTACACCTTC. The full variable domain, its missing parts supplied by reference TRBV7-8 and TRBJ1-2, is GAGVSQSPRYKVAKRGQDVALRCDPISGHVSLFWYQQALGQGPEFLTYFQNEAQLDKSGLPSDRFFAERPEGSVSTLKIQRTQQEDSAVYLCASSTRTGTNYGYTFGSGTRLTVV.

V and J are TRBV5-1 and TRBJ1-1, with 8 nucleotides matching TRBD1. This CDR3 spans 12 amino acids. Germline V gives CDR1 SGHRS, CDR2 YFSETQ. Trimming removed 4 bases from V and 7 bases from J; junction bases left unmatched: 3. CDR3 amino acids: CASSVDRGEAFF. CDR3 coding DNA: TGCGCCAGCAGCGTAGACAGGGGTGAAGCTTTCTTT.

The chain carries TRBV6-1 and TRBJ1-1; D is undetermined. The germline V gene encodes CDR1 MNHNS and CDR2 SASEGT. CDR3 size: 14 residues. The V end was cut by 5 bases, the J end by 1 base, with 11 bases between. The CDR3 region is CASSLSRANTEAFF. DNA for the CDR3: TGTGCCAGCAGTCTCTCTCGGGCGAACACTGAAGCTTTCTTT.

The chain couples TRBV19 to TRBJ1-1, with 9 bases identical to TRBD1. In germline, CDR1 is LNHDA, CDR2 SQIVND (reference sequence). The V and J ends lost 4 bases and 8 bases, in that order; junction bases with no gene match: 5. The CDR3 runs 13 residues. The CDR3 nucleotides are TGTGCCAGTAGTAGGGACAGGGCTAGGGAAGCTTTCTTT. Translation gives CASSRDRAREAFF.

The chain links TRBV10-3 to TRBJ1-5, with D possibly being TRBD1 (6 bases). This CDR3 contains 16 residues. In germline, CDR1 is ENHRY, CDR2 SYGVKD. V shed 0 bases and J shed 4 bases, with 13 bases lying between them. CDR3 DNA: TGTGCCATCAGTGAGTCGGGAACAGGGTTGAATCAGCCCCAGCATTTT. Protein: CAISESGTGLNQPQHF.

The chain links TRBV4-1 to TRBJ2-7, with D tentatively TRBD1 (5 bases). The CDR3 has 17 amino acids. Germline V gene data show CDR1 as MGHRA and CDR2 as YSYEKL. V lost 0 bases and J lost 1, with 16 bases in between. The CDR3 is CASSQEAPGIGSYEQYF. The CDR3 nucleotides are TGCGCCAGCAGCCAAGAAGCCCCAGGGATCGGGTCCTACGAGCAGTACTTC.

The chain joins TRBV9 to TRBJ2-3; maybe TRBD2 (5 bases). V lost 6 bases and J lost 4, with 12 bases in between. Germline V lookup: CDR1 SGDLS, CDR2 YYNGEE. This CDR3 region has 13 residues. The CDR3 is CASNSEAADTQYF. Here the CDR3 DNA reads TGTGCCAGCAATAGCGAGGCCGCAGATACGCAGTATTTT.

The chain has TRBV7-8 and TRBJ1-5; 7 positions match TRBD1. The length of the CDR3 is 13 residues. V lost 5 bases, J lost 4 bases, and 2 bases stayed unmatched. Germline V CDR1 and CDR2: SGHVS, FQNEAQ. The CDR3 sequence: CASSLQGNQPQHF. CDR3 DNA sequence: TGTGCCAGCAGCCTACAGGGGAATCAGCCCCAGCATTTT.

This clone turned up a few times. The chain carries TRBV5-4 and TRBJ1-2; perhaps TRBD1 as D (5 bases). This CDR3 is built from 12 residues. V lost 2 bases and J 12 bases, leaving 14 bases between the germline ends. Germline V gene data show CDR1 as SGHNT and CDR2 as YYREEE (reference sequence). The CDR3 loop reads CASSLRGQGDTF. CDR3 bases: TGTGCCAGCAGCTTAAGAGGCCAGGGTGACACCTTC.

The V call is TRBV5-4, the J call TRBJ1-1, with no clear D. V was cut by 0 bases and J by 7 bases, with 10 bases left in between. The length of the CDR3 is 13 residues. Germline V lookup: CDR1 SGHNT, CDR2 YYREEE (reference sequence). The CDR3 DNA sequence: TGTGCCAGCAGCTTGGGGGGAACAAATGAAGCTTTCTTT. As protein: CASSLGGTNEAFF.

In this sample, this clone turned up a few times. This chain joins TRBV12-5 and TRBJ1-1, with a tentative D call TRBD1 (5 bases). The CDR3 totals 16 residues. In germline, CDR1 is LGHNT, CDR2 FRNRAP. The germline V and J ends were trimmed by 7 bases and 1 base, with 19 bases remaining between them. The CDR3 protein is CASAPRQGEGNTEAFF. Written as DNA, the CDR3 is TGTGCTAGTGCCCCGAGGCAGGGAGAGGGGAACACTGAAGCTTTCTTT.

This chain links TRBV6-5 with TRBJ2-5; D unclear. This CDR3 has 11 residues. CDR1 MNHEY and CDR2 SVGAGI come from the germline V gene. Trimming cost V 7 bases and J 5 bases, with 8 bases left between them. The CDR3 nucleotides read TGTGCCAGCATCCATGGGGAGACCCAGTACTTC. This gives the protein CASIHGETQYF.

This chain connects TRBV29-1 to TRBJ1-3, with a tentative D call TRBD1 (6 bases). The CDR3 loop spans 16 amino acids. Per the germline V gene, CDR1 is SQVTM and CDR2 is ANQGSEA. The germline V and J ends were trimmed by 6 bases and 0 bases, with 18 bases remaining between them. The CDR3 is CSVRSLTGNSGNTIYF. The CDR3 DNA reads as TGCAGCGTCAGAAGCTTGACAGGCAACTCTGGAAACACCATATATTTT.

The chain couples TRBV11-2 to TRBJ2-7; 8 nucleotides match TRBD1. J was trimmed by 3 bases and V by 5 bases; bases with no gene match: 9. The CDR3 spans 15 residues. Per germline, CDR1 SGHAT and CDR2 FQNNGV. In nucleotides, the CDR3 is TGTGCCAGCAGCCCCGGGACAGGCCTAGACTACGAGCAGTACTTC. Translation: CASSPGTGLDYEQYF.

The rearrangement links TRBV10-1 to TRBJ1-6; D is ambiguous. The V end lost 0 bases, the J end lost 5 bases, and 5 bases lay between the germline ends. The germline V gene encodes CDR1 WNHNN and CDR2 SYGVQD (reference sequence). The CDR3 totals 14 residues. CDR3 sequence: CASSESLNNSPLHF. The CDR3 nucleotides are TGCGCCAGCAGTGAGTCGTTGAATAATTCACCCCTCCACTTT.

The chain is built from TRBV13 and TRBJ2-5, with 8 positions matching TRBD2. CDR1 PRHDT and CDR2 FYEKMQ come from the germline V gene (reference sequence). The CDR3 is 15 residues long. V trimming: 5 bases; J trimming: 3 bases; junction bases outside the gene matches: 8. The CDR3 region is CASSHRTGGEETQYF. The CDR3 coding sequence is TGTGCCAGCAGCCACCGGACGGGAGGGGAAGAGACCCAGTACTTC.

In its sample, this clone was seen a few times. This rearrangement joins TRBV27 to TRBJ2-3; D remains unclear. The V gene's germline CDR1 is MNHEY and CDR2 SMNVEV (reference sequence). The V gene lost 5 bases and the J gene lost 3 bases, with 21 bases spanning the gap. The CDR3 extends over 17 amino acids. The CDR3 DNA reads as TGTGCCAGCAGTCCCCCGGGTCAGCTCCGTCGGACAGATACGCAGTATTTT. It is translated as CASSPPGQLRRTDTQYF.

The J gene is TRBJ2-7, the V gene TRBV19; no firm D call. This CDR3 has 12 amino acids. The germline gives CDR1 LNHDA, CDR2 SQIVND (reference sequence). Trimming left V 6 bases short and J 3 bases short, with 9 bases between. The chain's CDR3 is CASSPGSYEQYF. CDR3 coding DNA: TGTGCCAGTAGCCCCGGAAGCTACGAGCAGTACTTC.

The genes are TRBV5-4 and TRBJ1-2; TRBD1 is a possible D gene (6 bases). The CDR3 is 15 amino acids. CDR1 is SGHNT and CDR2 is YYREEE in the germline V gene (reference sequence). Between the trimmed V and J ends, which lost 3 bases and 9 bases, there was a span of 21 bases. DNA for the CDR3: TGTGCCAGCAGCTGGATCCAGGGGAAAGATCTTCGCTACACCTTC. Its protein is CASSWIQGKDLRYTF.

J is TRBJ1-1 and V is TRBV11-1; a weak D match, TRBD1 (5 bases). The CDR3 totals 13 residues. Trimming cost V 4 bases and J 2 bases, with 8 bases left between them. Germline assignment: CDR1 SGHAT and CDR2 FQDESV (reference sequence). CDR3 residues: CASSSGLNTEAFF. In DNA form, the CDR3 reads TGTGCCAGCAGCTCGGGACTTAACACTGAAGCTTTCTTT.

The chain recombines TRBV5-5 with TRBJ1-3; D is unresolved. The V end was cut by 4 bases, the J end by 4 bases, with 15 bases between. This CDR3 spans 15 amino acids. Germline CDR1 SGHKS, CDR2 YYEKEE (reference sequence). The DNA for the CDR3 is TGTGCCAGCAGCACACTGGGAGGGCAAGGAAACACCATATATTTT. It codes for CASSTLGGQGNTIYF.

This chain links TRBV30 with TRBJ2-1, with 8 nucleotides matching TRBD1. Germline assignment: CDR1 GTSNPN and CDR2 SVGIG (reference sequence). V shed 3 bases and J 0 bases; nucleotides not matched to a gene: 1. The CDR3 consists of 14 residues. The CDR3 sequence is CAWRGQASYNEQFF. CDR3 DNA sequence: TGTGCCTGGAGGGGACAGGCCTCCTACAATGAGCAGTTCTTC.

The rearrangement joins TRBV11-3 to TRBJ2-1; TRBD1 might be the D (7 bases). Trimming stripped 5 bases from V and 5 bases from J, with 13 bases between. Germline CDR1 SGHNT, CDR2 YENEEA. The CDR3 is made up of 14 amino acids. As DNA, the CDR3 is TGTGCCAGCAGCCGACAGGGACTTAACAATGAGCAGTTCTTC. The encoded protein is CASSRQGLNNEQFF.